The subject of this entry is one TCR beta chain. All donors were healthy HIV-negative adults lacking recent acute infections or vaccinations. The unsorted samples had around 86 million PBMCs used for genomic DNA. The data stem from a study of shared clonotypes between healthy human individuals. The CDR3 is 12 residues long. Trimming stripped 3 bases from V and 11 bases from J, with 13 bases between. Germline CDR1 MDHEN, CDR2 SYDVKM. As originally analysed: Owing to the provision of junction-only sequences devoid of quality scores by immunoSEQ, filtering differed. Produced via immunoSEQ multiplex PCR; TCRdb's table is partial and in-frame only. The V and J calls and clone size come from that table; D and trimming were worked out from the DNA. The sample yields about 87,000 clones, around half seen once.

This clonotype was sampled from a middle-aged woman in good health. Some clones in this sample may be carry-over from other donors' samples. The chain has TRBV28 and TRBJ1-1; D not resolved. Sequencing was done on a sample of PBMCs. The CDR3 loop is CASSFGPGPAFF. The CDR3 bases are TGTGCCAGCAGTTTTGGGCCGGGTCCGGCTTTCTTT.